This TCR beta chain came from a study of Ad26.COV2.S vaccination and SARS-CoV-2 variants. As to treatment: about 20 received Ad26.COV2.S at low or high dose, single or two shots; a few received placebo; per-sample allocation not given. Each sample was drawn 63 days after the first injection (of vaccine or placebo). Measured with immunoSEQ multiplex PCR; TCRdb has only the in-frame clones, and not every one. In the table there are about 350,000 clones, about 87% of which are singletons. This CDR3 has 18 residues. Germline V CDR1 and CDR2: SGHTA, FQGNSA. Trimming removed 4 bases from V and 4 bases from J; junction bases left unmatched: 11.

The sample here was peripheral blood, taken in a trial of Ad26.COV2.S vaccine versus placebo. This TCR derives from a person between 18 and 60 years old who received the Ad26.COV2.S COVID-19 vaccine or a placebo. The J gene is TRBJ2-3, the V gene TRBV7-2; 13 bases map to TRBD2. Here the CDR3 reads CASSSEGLAGEDSDTQYF. Here the CDR3 DNA reads TGTGCCAGCAGCTCGGAAGGACTAGCGGGAGAAGATTCAGATACGCAGTATTTT.